These 31 T cell receptor beta chains share one sample of origin, sequenced in a study of blood T cell repertoires in COVID-19. This table comes from immunoSEQ multiplex PCR, and its TCRdb copy is limited to in-frame clones, with some not included. The repertoire consists of tens of thousands of clones, with about two thirds occurring once and the leading ten covering roughly a sixth. Sequenced input: peripheral blood. All receptors derive from a human donor in a cohort sampled during active COVID-19.

The chain links TRBV4-1 to TRBJ2-3; 8 positions match TRBD2. The CDR3 loop spans 15 amino acids. V dropped 3 bases and J dropped 2; count of bases not matched to a gene: 4. CDR1 is MGHRA and CDR2 is YSYEKL in the germline V gene. CDR3 bases: TGCGCCAGCAGCCAGAAACTAGCGGTCACAGATACGCAGTATTTT. It yields the protein CASSQKLAVTDTQYF.

In nucleotides, the CDR3 is TGTGCCAGCAGTTTCCTCCCAGGTAGCAATCAGCCCCAGCATTTT. Its translation is CASSFLPGSNQPQHF. V is TRBV6-5 and J is TRBJ1-5, with D hard to call. Germline loops: CDR1 MNHEY, CDR2 SVGAGI. V was pared by 4 bases and J by 0 bases, with 10 bases between. The CDR3 runs to 15 residues.

The chain carries TRBV7-9 and TRBJ2-1; 10 bases map to TRBD2. V shed 2 bases and J 9 bases; nucleotides not matched to a gene: 7. Germline-derived CDR1 and CDR2 are SEHNR and FQNEAQ (reference sequence). The CDR3 has 15 amino acids. Here the CDR3 DNA reads TGTGCCAGCAGCTTAAGCCTAGCGGGGGCTATTGAGCAGTTCTTC. Its protein is CASSLSLAGAIEQFF.

This rearrangement joins TRBV29-1 to TRBJ2-6; unclear D gene. V gave up 6 bases and J gave up 0 bases, with 6 bases separating them. This CDR3 contains 13 residues. CDR1 is SQVTM and CDR2 is ANQGSEA in the germline V gene. The DNA for the CDR3 is TGCAGCGTGTACATCTCTGGGGCCAACGTCCTGACTTTC. This codes for CSVYISGANVLTF.

This clone has more than one count but fewer than ten. The V call is TRBV9, the J call TRBJ2-5; 13 bases fit TRBD2. The CDR3 is 18 amino acids. Trimming removed 0 bases from V and 2 bases from J; junction bases left unmatched: 7. Germline V gene data show CDR1 as SGDLS and CDR2 as YYNGEE. The CDR3 nucleotides read TGTGCCAGCAGCGTAGCTACAGGGACTAGCGGGGAACAAGAGACCCAGTACTTC. This sequence encodes CASSVATGTSGEQETQYF.

This rearrangement joins TRBV7-2 to TRBJ2-5, with TRBD2 matching 10 bases. CDR3 size: 15 residues. CDR1 SGHTA and CDR2 FQGNSA come from the germline V gene. V lost 4 bases to trimming and J lost 3 bases; unmatched junction nucleotides: 5. CDR3 region: CASSSSGSREETQYF. For the CDR3, the DNA is TGTGCCAGCAGCTCTAGCGGGAGTAGGGAAGAGACCCAGTACTTC.

The chain is built from TRBV9 and TRBJ2-4, with 7 positions matching TRBD2. Germline V gene sequence: CDR1 SGDLS, CDR2 YYNGEE. This CDR3 is built from 16 residues. V lost 1 base, J lost 0 bases, and 4 bases stayed unmatched. As DNA, the CDR3 is TGTGCCAGCAGCGTAACGGGGGGTCTAGCCAAAAACATTCAGTACTTC. This translates into CASSVTGGLAKNIQYF.

This chain links TRBV30 with TRBJ2-3; D remains unclear. Germline lookup yields CDR1 GTSNPN and CDR2 SVGIG (reference sequence). The V gene lost 0 bases and the J gene lost 3 bases, with 13 bases spanning the gap. CDR3 size: 15 residues. This CDR3 reads CAWSVLEFGTDTQYF. The CDR3 DNA is TGTGCCTGGAGTGTACTGGAGTTTGGAACAGATACGCAGTATTTT.

The DNA for the CDR3 is TGTGCCAGCAGCTCCAGGGGGCGTGAAAAACTGTTTTTT. Encoded protein: CASSSRGREKLFF. The rearrangement links TRBV5-6 to TRBJ1-4; TRBD1 matches 8 bases. Trimming removed 3 bases from V and 7 bases from J; junction bases left unmatched: 2. Germline CDR1 and CDR2: SGHDT and YYEEEE. This CDR3 comprises 13 residues.

The genes are TRBV5-1 and TRBJ2-3, with 12 bases fitting TRBD2. This CDR3 has 17 residues. Trimming cost V 0 bases and J 5 bases; bases outside gene matches: 7. Looked up from germline, CDR1 is SGHRS and CDR2 is YFSETQ. DNA for the CDR3: TGCGCCAGCAGCTTGGCTGGACTAGCGGGGAGGATAGATACGCAGTATTTT. This gives the protein CASSLAGLAGRIDTQYF.

The chain couples TRBV12-5 to TRBJ1-1, with 10 bases lining up with TRBD1. Germline V lookup: CDR1 LGHNT, CDR2 FRNRAP. There are 18 residues in the CDR3. Losses at the gene ends were 5 bases for V and 0 bases for J; bases not matched to a gene: 12. The CDR3 protein is CASGPPETGGGMNTEAFF. Written as DNA, the CDR3 is TGTGCTAGTGGTCCGCCAGAGACAGGGGGCGGCATGAACACTGAAGCTTTCTTT.

The V call is TRBV7-2, the J call TRBJ2-1, with D maybe TRBD2 (5 bases). The CDR3 covers 15 residues. The germline V gene encodes CDR1 SGHTA and CDR2 FQGNSA. Deletions cut 5 bases from V and 2 bases from J, with 13 bases between. The DNA for the CDR3 is TGTGCCAGCAGCCCCGGGAACAGTCCCTACAATGAGCAGTTCTTC. It codes for CASSPGNSPYNEQFF. The full variable domain, with the rest looked up from reference TRBV7-2 and TRBJ2-1, is GAGVSQSPSNKVTEKGKDVELRCDPISGHTALYWYRQSLGQGLEFLIYFQGNSAPDKSGLPSDRFSAERTGGSVSTLTIQRTQQEDSAVYLCASSPGNSPYNEQFFGPGTRLTVL.

The rearrangement links TRBV28 to TRBJ2-1; D may be TRBD1 (5 bases). The CDR3 is 13 residues long. V lost 6 bases and J lost 7, with 13 bases in between. The germline CDR1 and CDR2 sequences are MDHEN and SYDVKM. CDR3 amino acids: CASSRAVRNEQFF. CDR3 DNA sequence: TGTGCCAGCAGCAGGGCGGTTAGGAATGAGCAGTTCTTC.

The chain employs TRBV2 and TRBJ1-6, with no clear D. The CDR3 consists of 11 residues. Germline V gene lookup returns CDR1 SNHLY and CDR2 FYNNEI. Trimming stripped 3 bases from V and 11 bases from J, with 5 bases between. The CDR3 sequence: CASSERTPLHF. The CDR3 DNA sequence: TGTGCCAGCAGTGAGAGGACACCCCTCCACTTT.

The chain combines TRBV2 with TRBJ2-3; 9 nucleotides align to TRBD2. The length of the CDR3 is 16 residues. Per germline, CDR1 SNHLY and CDR2 FYNNEI. V shed 7 bases and J 1 base; nucleotides not matched to a gene: 9. This chain's CDR3 is CASTYGRGGRTDTQYF. CDR3 nucleotides: TGTGCCAGCACCTACGGGCGGGGGGGCCGCACAGATACGCAGTATTTT.

The chain uses TRBV7-8 and TRBJ1-6; D gene uncertain. The V and J ends lost 4 bases and 7 bases respectively, with 8 bases between them. Germline CDR1 and CDR2: SGHVS and FQNEAQ. The CDR3 runs 13 residues. The chain's CDR3 is CASSSLGNSPLHF. The CDR3 DNA reads as TGTGCCAGCAGCTCGCTCGGGAATTCACCCCTCCACTTT.

The rearrangement uses TRBV3-1 (or the pseudogene TRBV3-2) and TRBJ2-5, with 12 bases fitting TRBD2. Germline loops: CDR1 LGHDT, CDR2 YNNKEL (reference sequence). V lost 1 base and J lost 2; bases outside the gene matches: 2. The CDR3 consists of 16 residues. CDR3 nucleotides: TGTGCCAGCAGCCAAGGTCTAGCGGGGGGGCAAGAGACCCAGTACTTC. Protein product: CASSQGLAGGQETQYF.

V usage is TRBV6-5 and J usage is TRBJ2-3; D unresolved. The V gene's germline CDR1 is MNHEY and CDR2 SVGAGI. There are 13 residues in the CDR3. Deletions cut 2 bases from V and 0 bases from J, with 3 bases between. The CDR3 DNA reads TGTGCCAGCAGTTACGGCAGCACAGATACGCAGTATTTT. Encoded protein: CASSYGSTDTQYF.

V usage is TRBV6-6 and J usage is TRBJ2-5, with 8 bases lining up with TRBD2. The ends lost 5 bases at V and 3 bases at J; junction bases unmatched: 5. Germline V gives CDR1 MNHNY, CDR2 SVGAGI (reference sequence). CDR3 size: 14 residues. The CDR3: CASSGPGLEETQYF. The CDR3 nucleotides are TGTGCCAGCAGTGGGCCGGGACTAGAAGAGACCCAGTACTTC.

CDR3 DNA sequence: TGCGCCAGCAGCTACGCCCAGGGCACTGAAGCTTTCTTT. This gives the protein CASSYAQGTEAFF. This chain links TRBV5-1 with TRBJ1-1, with D maybe TRBD1 (5 bases). In germline, CDR1 is SGHRS, CDR2 YFSETQ. V shed 3 bases and J shed 4 bases, with 10 bases lying between them. The CDR3 runs 13 residues. Supplemented by reference TRBV5-1 and TRBJ1-1, the full variable domain reads KAGVTQTPRYLIKTRGQQVTLSCSPISGHRSVSWYQQTPGQGLQFLFEYFSETQRNKGNFPGRFSGRQFSNSRSEMNVSTLELGDSALYLCASSYAQGTEAFFGQGTRLTVV.

The V gene is TRBV7-2, the J gene TRBJ1-2; 10 bases agree with TRBD1. J lost 8 bases, V lost 4 bases, and 7 bases had no gene match. CDR1 and CDR2 (germline): SGHTA, FQGNSA. CDR3 size: 14 residues. CDR3 in DNA: TGTGCCAGCAGCTATAGACAGGGGGCCGGAGGCTACACCTTC. Translated, it gives CASSYRQGAGGYTF.

The chain joins TRBV7-2 to TRBJ2-1, with a weak D call TRBD1 (8 bases). V was shortened by 5 bases and J by 4 bases, with 15 bases between the two germline ends. The CDR3 spans 15 residues. Germline V gene data show CDR1 as SGHTA and CDR2 as FQGNSA. CDR3 loop: CASSVGQGGYNEQFF. The CDR3 DNA is TGTGCCAGCAGCGTCGGACAGGGAGGGTACAATGAGCAGTTCTTC.

V gene TRBV28 combines with J gene TRBJ1-6; 7 nucleotides align to TRBD1. The V gene's germline CDR1 is MDHEN and CDR2 SYDVKM. V shed 5 bases, J shed 11 bases, and the junction held 9 bases outside the gene matches. The CDR3 loop spans 14 amino acids. The CDR3 here is CASSMTGTGTPLHF. CDR3 coding DNA: TGTGCCAGCAGTATGACAGGGACCGGGACACCCCTCCACTTT.

The CDR3, as DNA: TGTGCCAGCAGCGTAGCTTCTTCAGGGGATTCACCCCTCCACTTT. It codes for CASSVASSGDSPLHF. The rearrangement links TRBV9 to TRBJ1-6; D is possibly TRBD1 (6 bases). The CDR3 runs to 15 residues. V was clipped by 0 bases and J by 8 bases, with 12 bases between them. The germline V gene encodes CDR1 SGDLS and CDR2 YYNGEE.

The rearrangement joins TRBV18 to TRBJ1-1; 7 bases fit TRBD1. CDR1 KGHSH and CDR2 LQKENI come from the germline V gene. The junction had 2 bases not matched to a gene; V was cut back by 3 bases and J by 4 bases. This CDR3 is 13 amino acids long. The CDR3 here is CASSPRTGTEAFF. In DNA form, the CDR3 reads TGTGCCAGCTCACCCCGGACAGGCACTGAAGCTTTCTTT.

This chain uses TRBV9 with TRBJ2-3; 10 bases align to TRBD2. The length of the CDR3 is 15 residues. V lost 3 bases, J lost 6 bases, and 7 bases stayed unmatched. Germline V lookup: CDR1 SGDLS, CDR2 YYNGEE. The CDR3 sequence is CASSASGTSADTQYF. For the CDR3, the DNA is TGTGCCAGCAGCGCGTCGGGGACTAGCGCGGATACGCAGTATTTT.

The rearrangement links TRBV4-1 to TRBJ1-4; D unclear. Germline lookup yields CDR1 MGHRA and CDR2 YSYEKL. The CDR3 sequence is 15 residues long. Trimming stripped 0 bases from V and 11 bases from J, with 16 bases between. CDR3 nucleotides: TGCGCCAGCAGCCAAGAAAAAGGGAGGGCCGGGAAACTGTTTTTT. This sequence encodes CASSQEKGRAGKLFF.

The genes are TRBV2 and TRBJ2-3, with 11 bases lining up with TRBD2. The junction had 15 bases not matched to a gene; V was cut back by 4 bases and J by 6 bases. The V gene's germline CDR1 is SNHLY and CDR2 FYNNEI. The CDR3 spans 18 residues. The CDR3 loop reads CASSGLAGHLGTSDTQYF. For the CDR3, the DNA is TGTGCCAGCAGTGGACTAGCGGGGCACCTAGGGACCTCCGATACGCAGTATTTT.

This clone was recorded once. The V call is TRBV7-2, the J call TRBJ1-2, with 10 bases fitting TRBD1. This CDR3 contains 15 residues. Looked up from germline, CDR1 is SGHTA and CDR2 is FQGNSA. V lost 2 bases and J lost 6; bases outside the gene matches: 6. The CDR3 DNA follows: TGTGCCAGCAGCTTACGGGGGACAGGGGCGGATGGCTACACCTTC. Translated, it gives CASSLRGTGADGYTF.

This clone was detected only a few times. The chain has TRBV4-1 and TRBJ1-4; D remains unclear. This CDR3 comprises 16 residues. Germline-derived CDR1 and CDR2 are MGHRA and YSYEKL. V lost 2 bases and J 3 bases, leaving 13 bases between the germline ends. This CDR3 is CASSQQMRVSNEKLFF. As DNA, the CDR3 is TGCGCCAGCAGCCAACAGATGAGGGTTTCTAATGAAAAACTGTTTTTT.

The chain carries TRBV18 and TRBJ2-3; the match to TRBD1 covers 7 bases. CDR3 length: 15 amino acids. V dropped 1 base and J dropped 6; count of bases not matched to a gene: 7. In germline, CDR1 is KGHSH, CDR2 LQKENI. CDR3 in DNA: TGTGCCAGCTCACCACGACAGGGCCGACGGGATACGCAGTATTTT. Translated: CASSPRQGRRDTQYF. Complete variable domain (other parts from reference TRBV18 and TRBJ2-3): NAGVMQNPRHLVRRRGQEARLRCSPMKGHSHVYWYRQLPEEGLKFMVYLQKENIIDESGMPKERFSAEFPKEGPSILRIQQVVRGDSAAYFCASSPRQGRRDTQYFGPGTRLTVL.